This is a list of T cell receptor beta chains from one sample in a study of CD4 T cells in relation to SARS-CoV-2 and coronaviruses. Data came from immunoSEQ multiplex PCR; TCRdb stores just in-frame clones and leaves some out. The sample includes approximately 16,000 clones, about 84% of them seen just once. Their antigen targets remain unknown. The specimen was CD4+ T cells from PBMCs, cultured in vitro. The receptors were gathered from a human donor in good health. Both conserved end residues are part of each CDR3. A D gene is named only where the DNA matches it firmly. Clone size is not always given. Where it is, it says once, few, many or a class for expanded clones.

CDR3nt: TGTGCCAGCAGTCCCCTGGCCGATGAGCTGTTCTTC; CDR3aa: CASSPLADELFF; v_gene: TRBV7-9; abundance: .; d_gene: .; j_gene: TRBJ2-1
CDR3nt: TGTGCCGGAGGACTCACAGAGAACACTGAAGCTTTCTTT; CDR3aa: CAGGLTENTEAFF; v_gene: TRBV6-5; abundance: .; d_gene: .; j_gene: TRBJ1-1
CDR3nt: TGTGCCATCAGTGAGTCTCAGGGGGCGGGAAACTATGGCTACACCTTC; CDR3aa: CAISESQGAGNYGYTF; v_gene: TRBV10-3; abundance: .; d_gene: TRBD1; j_gene: TRBJ1-2
CDR3nt: TGTGCCAGCACCCATGTCGGACGGAAGAACACTGAAGCTTTCTTT; CDR3aa: CASTHVGRKNTEAFF; v_gene: TRBV5-5; abundance: .; d_gene: .; j_gene: TRBJ1-1
CDR3nt: TGTGCCAGCAGCTTCGGGACTAGCTCATCCTACGAGCAGTACTTC; CDR3aa: CASSFGTSSSYEQYF; v_gene: TRBV7-2; abundance: .; d_gene: TRBD2; j_gene: TRBJ2-7
CDR3nt: TGTGCCACCAGTGATTTGAGGAACAGGGGGCCGGGCACCGGGGAGCTGTTTTTT; CDR3aa: CATSDLRNRGPGTGELFF; v_gene: TRBV24-1; abundance: .; d_gene: TRBD1; j_gene: TRBJ2-2
CDR3nt: TGTGCCAGCTCACCACCGAGCTTGGAAGAGACCCAGTACTTC; CDR3aa: CASSPPSLEETQYF; v_gene: TRBV18; abundance: .; d_gene: .; j_gene: TRBJ2-5
CDR3nt: TGTGCCAGCACCCCTGGGCAGTCTACTTATGGCTACACCTTC; CDR3aa: CASTPGQSTYGYTF; v_gene: TRBV28; abundance: once; d_gene: .; j_gene: TRBJ1-2
CDR3nt: TGTGCCAGCAGCTTGGGGCTATTCGCTAGCGGGAGGGAATACGAGCAGTACTTC; CDR3aa: CASSLGLFASGREYEQYF; v_gene: TRBV5-6; abundance: .; d_gene: TRBD2; j_gene: TRBJ2-7
CDR3nt: TGCGCCAGCGGGAACTGGAACACTGAAGCTTTCTTT; CDR3aa: CASGNWNTEAFF; v_gene: TRBV4-1; abundance: .; d_gene: .; j_gene: TRBJ1-1
CDR3nt: TGTGCCAGTAGTACGACTAGCGGGGGCGTCATTCAGTACTTC; CDR3aa: CASSTTSGGVIQYF; v_gene: TRBV19; abundance: .; d_gene: TRBD2; j_gene: TRBJ2-4
CDR3nt: TGTGCCAGCAGCTTAGGTGGGGGCCGGGGTGGCAATCAGCCCCAGCATTTT; CDR3aa: CASSLGGGRGGNQPQHF; v_gene: TRBV7-9; abundance: .; d_gene: .; j_gene: TRBJ1-5
CDR3nt: TGCGCCAGCAGCCCCGGGACAGGGGTTTCCGAGCAGTACTTC; CDR3aa: CASSPGTGVSEQYF; v_gene: TRBV4-1; abundance: few; d_gene: TRBD1; j_gene: TRBJ2-7